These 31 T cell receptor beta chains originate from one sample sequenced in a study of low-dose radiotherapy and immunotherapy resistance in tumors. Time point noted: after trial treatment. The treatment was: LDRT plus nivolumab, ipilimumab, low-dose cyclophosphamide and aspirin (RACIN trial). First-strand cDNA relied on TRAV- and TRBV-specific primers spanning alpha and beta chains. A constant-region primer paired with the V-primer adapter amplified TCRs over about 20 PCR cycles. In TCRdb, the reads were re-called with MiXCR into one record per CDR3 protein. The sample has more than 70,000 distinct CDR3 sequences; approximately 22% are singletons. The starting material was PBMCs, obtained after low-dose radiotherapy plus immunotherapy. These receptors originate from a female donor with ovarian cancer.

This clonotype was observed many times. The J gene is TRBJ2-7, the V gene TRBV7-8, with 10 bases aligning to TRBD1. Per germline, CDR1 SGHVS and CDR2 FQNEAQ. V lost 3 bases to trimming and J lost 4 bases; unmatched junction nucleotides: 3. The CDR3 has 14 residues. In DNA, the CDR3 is TGTGCCAGCAGCTTGGTGGGACAGGGGTACGAGCAGTACTTC. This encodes CASSLVGQGYEQYF.

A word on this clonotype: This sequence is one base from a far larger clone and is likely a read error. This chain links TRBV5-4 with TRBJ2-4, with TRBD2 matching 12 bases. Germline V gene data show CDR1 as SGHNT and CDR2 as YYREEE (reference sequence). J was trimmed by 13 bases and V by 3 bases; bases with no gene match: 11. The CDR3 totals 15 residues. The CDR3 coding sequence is TGTGCCAGCAGCTCCCTAGCGGGAGGGATCGGTGAGCAGTACTTC. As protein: CASSSLAGGIGEQYF.

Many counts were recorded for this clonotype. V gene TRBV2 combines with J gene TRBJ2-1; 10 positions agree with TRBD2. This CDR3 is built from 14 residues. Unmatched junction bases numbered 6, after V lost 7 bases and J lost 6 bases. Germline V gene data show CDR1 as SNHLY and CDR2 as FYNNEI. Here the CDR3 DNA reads TGTGCCAGCACCCTAGCGGGAGTCCGCAATGAGCAGTTCTTC. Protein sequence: CASTLAGVRNEQFF.

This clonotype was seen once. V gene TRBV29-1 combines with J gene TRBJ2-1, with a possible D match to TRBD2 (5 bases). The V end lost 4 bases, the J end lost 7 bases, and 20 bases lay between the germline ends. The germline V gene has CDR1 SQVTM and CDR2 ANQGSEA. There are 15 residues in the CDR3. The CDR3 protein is CSVGGLGQRKNEQFF. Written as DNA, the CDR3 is TGCAGCGTTGGAGGGTTAGGCCAGAGGAAAAATGAGCAGTTCTTC.

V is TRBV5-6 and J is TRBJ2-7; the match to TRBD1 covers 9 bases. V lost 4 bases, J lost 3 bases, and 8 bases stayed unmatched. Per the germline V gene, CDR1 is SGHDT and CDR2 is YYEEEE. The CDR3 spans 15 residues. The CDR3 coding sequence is TGTGCCAGCAGCAGACGGACAGGGGTGGGCTACGAGCAGTACTTC. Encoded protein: CASSRRTGVGYEQYF.

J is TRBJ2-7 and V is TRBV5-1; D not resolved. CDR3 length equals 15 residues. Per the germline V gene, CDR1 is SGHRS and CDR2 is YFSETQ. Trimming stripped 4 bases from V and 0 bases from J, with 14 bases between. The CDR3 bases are TGCGCCAGCAGCCCGGGCCCGTGGAACTCCTACGAGCAGTACTTC. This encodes CASSPGPWNSYEQYF.

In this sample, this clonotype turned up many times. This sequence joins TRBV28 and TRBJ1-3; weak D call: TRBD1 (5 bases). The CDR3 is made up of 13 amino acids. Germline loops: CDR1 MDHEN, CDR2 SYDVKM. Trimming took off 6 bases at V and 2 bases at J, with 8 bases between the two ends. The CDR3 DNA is TGTGCCAGCAGACGGACACCTGGAAACACCATATATTTT. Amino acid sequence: CASRRTPGNTIYF.

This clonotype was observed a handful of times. In DNA form, the CDR3 reads TGTGCCAGCAGCTGGGGACTAGCGGAATCCCAAGAGACCCAGTACTTC. Protein product: CASSWGLAESQETQYF. The V gene is TRBV7-8, the J gene TRBJ2-5; the match to TRBD2 covers 11 bases. J gave up 1 base and V 4 bases, and 5 bases lay outside the gene matches. Germline CDR1 is SGHVS and CDR2 is FQNEAQ. The CDR3 length is 16 residues.

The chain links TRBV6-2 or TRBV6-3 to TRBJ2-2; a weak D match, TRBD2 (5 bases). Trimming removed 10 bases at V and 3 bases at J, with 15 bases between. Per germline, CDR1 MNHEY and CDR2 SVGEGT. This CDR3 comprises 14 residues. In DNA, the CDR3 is TGTGCCACCGGAAGGGAGTACGACACCGGGGAGCTGTTTTTT. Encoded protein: CATGREYDTGELFF.

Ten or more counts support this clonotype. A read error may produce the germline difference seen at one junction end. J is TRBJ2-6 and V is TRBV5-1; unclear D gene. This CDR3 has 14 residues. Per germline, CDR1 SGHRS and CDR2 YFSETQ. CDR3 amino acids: CASSTTPGTNVLTF. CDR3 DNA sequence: TGCGCCAGCAGCACCACCCCTGGGACCAACGTCCTGACTTTC. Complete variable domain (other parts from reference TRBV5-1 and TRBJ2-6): KAGVTQTPRYLIKTRGQQVTLSCSPISGHRSVSWYQQTPGQGLQFLFEYFSETQRNKGNFPGRFSGRQFSNSRSEMNVSTLELGDSALYLCASSTTPGTNVLTFGAGSRLTVL.

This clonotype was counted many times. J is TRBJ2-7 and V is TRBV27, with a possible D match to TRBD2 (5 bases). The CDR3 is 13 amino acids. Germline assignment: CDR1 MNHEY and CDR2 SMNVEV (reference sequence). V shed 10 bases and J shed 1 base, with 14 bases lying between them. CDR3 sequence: CATSGRHSYEQYF. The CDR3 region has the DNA TGTGCCACCAGCGGCCGACATTCCTACGAGCAGTACTTC.

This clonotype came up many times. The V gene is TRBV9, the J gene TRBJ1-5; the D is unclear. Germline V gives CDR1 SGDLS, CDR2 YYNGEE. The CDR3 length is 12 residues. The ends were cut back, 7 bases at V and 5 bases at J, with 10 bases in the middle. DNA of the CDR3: TGTGCCAGCGGGCCGGTCGATCAGCCCCAGCATTTT. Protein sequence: CASGPVDQPQHF.

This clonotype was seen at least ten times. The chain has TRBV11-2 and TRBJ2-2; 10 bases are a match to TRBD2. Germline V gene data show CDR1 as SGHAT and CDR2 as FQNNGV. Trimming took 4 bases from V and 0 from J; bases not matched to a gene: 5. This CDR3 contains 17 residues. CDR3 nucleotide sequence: TGTGCCAGCAGCTCTAAACTAGCGGGGACGAACACCGGGGAGCTGTTTTTT. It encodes CASSSKLAGTNTGELFF.

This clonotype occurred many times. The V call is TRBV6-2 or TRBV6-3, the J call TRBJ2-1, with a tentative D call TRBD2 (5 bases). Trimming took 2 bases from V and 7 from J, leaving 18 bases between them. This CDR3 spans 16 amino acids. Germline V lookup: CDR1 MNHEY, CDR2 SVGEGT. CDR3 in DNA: TGTGCCAGCAGTTACCGTAGACTACCGAACGGGAATGAGCAGTTCTTC. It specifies CASSYRRLPNGNEQFF.

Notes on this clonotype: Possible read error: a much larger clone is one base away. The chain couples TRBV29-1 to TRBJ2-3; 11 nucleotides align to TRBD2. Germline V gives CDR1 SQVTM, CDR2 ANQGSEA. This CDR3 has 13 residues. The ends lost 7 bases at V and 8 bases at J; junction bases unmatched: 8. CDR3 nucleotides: TGCAGCGCCCTAGCGGGAGGAGGGGTTACGCAGTATTTT. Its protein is CSALAGGGVTQYF.

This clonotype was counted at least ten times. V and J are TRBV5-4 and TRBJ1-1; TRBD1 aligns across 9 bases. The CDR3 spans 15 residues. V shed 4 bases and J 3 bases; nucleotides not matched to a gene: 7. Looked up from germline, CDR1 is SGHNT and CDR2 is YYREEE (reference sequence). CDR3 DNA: TGTGCCAGCAGCAATTTACAGGGGGCCCACACTGAAGCTTTCTTT. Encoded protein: CASSNLQGAHTEAFF.

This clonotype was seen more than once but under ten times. This chain's CDR3 is CASKYRDTGAYEQYF. In DNA, the CDR3 is TGTGCCAGTAAATACCGGGACACCGGTGCCTACGAGCAGTACTTC. The chain combines TRBV19 with TRBJ2-7; D might be TRBD1 (6 bases). Trimming removed 7 bases at V and 2 bases at J, with 18 bases between. Per the germline V gene, CDR1 is LNHDA and CDR2 is SQIVND (reference sequence). This CDR3 spans 15 amino acids.

The CDR3: CATSRAPPGTGLYQETQYF. The CDR3 coding sequence is TGTGCCACCAGCAGAGCCCCACCCGGGACAGGATTGTACCAAGAGACCCAGTACTTC. V is TRBV15 and J is TRBJ2-5, with 8 bases lining up with TRBD1. V shed 1 base, J shed 0 bases, and the junction held 13 bases outside the gene matches. The CDR3 has 19 residues. In germline, CDR1 is LNHNV, CDR2 YYDKDF (reference sequence).

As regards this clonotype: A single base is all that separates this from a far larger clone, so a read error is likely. The CDR3: CASSPLDAQGFTDTQYF. The CDR3 DNA is TGTGCCAGCAGTCCTTTGGATGCCCAAGGCTTCACAGATACGCAGTATTTT. V gene TRBV6-5 combines with J gene TRBJ2-3; no clear D gene. V was clipped by 5 bases and J by 2 bases, with 20 bases between them. This CDR3 spans 17 amino acids. In germline, CDR1 is MNHEY, CDR2 SVGAGI.

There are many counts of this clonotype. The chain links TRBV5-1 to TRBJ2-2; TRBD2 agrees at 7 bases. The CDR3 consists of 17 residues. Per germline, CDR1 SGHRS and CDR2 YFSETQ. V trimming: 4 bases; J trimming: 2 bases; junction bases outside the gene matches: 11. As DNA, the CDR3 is TGCGCCAGCAGCCCTAGCGGCCGAGACGCTAACACCGGGGAGCTGTTTTTT. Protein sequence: CASSPSGRDANTGELFF.

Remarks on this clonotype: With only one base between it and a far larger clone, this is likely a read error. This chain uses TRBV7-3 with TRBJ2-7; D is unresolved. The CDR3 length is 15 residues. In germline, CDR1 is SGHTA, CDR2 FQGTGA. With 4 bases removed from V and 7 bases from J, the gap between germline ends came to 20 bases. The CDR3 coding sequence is TGTGCCAGCAGCTCTTCGGGCCTACAAAGGGATGAGCAGTACTTC. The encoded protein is CASSSSGLQRDEQYF. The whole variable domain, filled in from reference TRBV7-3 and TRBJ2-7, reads GAGVSQTPSNKVTEKGKYVELRCDPISGHTALYWYRQSLGQGPEFLIYFQGTGAADDSGLPNDRFFAVRPEGSVSTLKIQRTERGDSAVYLCASSSSGLQRDEQYFGPGTRLTVT.

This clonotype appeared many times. CDR3 bases: TGTGCCAGCAGTGACGGGACAGGGTCTGGCAATGAGCAGTTCTTC. This codes for CASSDGTGSGNEQFF. The chain uses TRBV6-4 and TRBJ2-1, with TRBD1 matching over 9 bases. The germline V gene encodes CDR1 MRHNA and CDR2 SNTAGT. The V gene end was trimmed by 2 bases and the J gene end by 6 bases; junction bases not matched to a gene: 5. CDR3 length: 15 residues.

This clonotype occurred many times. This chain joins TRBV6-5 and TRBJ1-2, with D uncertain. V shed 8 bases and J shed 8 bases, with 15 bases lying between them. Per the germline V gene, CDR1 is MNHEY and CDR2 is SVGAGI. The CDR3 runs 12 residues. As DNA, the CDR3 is TGTGCCAGCGGCGAGGCGGCTCGGGGCTACACCTTC. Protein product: CASGEAARGYTF.

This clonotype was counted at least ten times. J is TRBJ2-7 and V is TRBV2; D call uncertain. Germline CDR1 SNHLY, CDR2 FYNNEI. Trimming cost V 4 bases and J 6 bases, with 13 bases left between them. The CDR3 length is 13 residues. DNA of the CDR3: TGTGCCAGCAGTGTACGCCTATCATCCGAGCAGTACTTC. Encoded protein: CASSVRLSSEQYF. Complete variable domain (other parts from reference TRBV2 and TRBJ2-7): EPEVTQTPSHQVTQMGQEVILRCVPISNHLYFYWYRQILGQKVEFLVSFYNNEISEKSEIFDDQFSVERPDGSNFTLKIRSTKLEDSAMYFCASSVRLSSEQYFGPGTRLTVT.

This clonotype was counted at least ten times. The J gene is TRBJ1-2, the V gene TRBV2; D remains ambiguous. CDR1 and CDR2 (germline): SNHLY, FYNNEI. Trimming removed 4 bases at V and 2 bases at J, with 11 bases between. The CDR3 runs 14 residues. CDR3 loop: CASSVGGLNYGYTF. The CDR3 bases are TGTGCCAGCAGTGTTGGAGGGCTCAACTATGGCTACACCTTC. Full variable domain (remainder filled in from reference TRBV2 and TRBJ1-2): EPEVTQTPSHQVTQMGQEVILRCVPISNHLYFYWYRQILGQKVEFLVSFYNNEISEKSEIFDDQFSVERPDGSNFTLKIRSTKLEDSAMYFCASSVGGLNYGYTFGSGTRLTVV.

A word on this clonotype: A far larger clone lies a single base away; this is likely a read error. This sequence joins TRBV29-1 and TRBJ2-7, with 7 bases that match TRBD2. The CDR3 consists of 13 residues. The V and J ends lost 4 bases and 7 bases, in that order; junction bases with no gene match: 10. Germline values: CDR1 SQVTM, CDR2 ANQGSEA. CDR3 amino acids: CSVGGGLGNEQYF. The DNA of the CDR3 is TGCAGCGTTGGGGGGGGTTTGGGCAATGAGCAGTACTTC.

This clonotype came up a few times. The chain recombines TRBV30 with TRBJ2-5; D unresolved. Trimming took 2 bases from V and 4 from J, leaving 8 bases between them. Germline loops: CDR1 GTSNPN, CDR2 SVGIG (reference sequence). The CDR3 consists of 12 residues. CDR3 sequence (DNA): TGTGCCTGGAGTAATCTAGTAGAGACCCAGTACTTC. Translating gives CAWSNLVETQYF.

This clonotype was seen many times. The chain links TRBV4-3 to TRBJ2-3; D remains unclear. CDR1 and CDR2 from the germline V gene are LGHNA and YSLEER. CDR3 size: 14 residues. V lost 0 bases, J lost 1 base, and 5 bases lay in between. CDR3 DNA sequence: TGCGCCAGCAGCCAAGATCCAGGCACAGATACGCAGTATTTT. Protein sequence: CASSQDPGTDTQYF.

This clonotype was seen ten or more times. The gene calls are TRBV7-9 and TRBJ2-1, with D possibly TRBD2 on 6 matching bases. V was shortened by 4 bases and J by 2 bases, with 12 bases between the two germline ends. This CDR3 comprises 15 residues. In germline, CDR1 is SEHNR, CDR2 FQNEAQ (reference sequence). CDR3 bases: TGTGCCAGCAGCTCAGGGCGGGGACCCTACAATGAGCAGTTCTTC. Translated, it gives CASSSGRGPYNEQFF.

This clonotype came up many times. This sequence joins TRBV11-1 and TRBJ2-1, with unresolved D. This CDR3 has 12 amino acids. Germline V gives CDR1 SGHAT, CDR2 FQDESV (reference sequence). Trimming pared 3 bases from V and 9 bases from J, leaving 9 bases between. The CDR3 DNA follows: TGTGCCAGCAGCTTGGTGGGTGTTGAGCAGTTCTTC. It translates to CASSLVGVEQFF.

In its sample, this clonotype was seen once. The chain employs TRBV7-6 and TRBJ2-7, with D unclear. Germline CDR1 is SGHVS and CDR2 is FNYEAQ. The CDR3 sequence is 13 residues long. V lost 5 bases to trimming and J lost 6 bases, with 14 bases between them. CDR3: CASSPQVEAEQYF. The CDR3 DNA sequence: TGTGCCAGCAGCCCGCAAGTTGAAGCCGAGCAGTACTTC. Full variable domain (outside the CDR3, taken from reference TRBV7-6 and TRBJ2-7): GAGVSQSPRYKVTKRGQDVALRCDPISGHVSLYWYRQALGQGPEFLTYFNYEAQQDKSGLPNDRFSAERPEGSISTLTIQRTEQRDSAMYRCASSPQVEAEQYFGPGTRLTVT.